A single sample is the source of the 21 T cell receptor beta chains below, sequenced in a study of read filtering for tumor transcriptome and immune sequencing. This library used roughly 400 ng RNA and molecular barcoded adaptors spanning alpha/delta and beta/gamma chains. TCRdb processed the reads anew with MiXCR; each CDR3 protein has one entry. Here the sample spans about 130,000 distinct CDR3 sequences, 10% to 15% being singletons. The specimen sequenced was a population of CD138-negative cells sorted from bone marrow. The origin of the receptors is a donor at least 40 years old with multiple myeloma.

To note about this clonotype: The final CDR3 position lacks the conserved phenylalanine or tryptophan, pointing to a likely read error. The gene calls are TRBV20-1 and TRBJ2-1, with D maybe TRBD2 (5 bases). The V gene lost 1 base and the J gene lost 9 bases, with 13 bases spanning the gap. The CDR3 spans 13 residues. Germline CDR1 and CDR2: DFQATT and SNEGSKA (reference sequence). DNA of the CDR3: TGCAGTGCTAGAGCCACGGCTCGGGGTGAGCAGTTCTCC. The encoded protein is CSARATARGEQFS.

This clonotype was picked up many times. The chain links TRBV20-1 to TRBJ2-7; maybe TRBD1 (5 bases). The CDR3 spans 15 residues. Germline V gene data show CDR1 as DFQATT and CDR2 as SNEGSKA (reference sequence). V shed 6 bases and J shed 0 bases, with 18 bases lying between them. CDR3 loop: CSANQAAGLSYEQYF. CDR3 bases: TGCAGTGCCAACCAGGCGGCAGGGCTCTCCTACGAGCAGTACTTC.

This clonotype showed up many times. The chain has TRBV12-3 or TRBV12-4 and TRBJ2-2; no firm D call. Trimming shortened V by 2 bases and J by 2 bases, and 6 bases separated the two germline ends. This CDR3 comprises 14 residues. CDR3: CASSLIPNTGELFF. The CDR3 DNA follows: TGTGCCAGCAGTTTAATTCCCAACACCGGGGAGCTGTTTTTT.

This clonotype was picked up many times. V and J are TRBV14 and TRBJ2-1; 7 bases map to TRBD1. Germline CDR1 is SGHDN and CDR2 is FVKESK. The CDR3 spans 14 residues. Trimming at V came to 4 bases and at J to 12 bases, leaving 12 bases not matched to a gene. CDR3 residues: CASSRDRVASGQFF. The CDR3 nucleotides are TGTGCCAGCAGCCGAGACAGGGTAGCATCGGGGCAGTTCTTC. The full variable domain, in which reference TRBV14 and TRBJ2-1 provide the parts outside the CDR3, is EAGVTQFPSHSVIEKGQTVTLRCDPISGHDNLYWYRRVMGKEIKFLLHFVKESKQDESGMPNNRFLAERTGGTYSTLKVQPAELEDSGVYFCASSRDRVASGQFFGPGTRLTVL.

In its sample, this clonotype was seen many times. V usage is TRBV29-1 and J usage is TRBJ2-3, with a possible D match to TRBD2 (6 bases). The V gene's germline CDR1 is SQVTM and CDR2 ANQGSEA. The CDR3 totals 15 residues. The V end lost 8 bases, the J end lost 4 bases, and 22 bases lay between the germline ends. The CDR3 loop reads CSYKIGLLVSDTQYF. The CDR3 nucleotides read TGCAGCTACAAAATAGGACTACTAGTATCAGATACGCAGTATTTT.

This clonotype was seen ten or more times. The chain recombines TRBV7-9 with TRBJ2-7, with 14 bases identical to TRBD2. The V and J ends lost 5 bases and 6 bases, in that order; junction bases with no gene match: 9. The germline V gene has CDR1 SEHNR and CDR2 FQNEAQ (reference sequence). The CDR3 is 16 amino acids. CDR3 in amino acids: CASSRRGLAGVSEQYF. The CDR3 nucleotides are TGTGCCAGCAGCCGAAGGGGACTAGCGGGAGTTTCCGAGCAGTACTTC.

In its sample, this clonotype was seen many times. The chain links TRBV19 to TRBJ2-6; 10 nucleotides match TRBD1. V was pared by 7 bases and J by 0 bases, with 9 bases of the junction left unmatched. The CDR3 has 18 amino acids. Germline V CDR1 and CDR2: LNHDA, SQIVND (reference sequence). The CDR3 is CASTEQGTGASGANVLTF. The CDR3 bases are TGTGCCAGTACCGAACAGGGGACAGGGGCCTCTGGGGCCAACGTCCTGACTTTC.

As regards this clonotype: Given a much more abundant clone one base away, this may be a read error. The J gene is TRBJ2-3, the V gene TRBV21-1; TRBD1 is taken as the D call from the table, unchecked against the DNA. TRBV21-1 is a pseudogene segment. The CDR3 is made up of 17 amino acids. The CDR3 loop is CASSRVRGTGVTDTQYF. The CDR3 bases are TGTGCCAGCAGCAGAGTACGTGGGACAGGGGTAACAGATACGCAGTATTTT.

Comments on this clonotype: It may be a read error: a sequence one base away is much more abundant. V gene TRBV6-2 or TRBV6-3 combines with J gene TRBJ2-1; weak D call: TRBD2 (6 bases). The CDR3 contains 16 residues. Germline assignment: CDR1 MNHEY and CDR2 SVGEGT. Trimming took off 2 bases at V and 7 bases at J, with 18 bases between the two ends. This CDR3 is CASSYSSVREENEQFF. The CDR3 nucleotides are TGTGCCAGCAGTTACAGTAGCGTGAGGGAGGAGAATGAGCAGTTCTTC.

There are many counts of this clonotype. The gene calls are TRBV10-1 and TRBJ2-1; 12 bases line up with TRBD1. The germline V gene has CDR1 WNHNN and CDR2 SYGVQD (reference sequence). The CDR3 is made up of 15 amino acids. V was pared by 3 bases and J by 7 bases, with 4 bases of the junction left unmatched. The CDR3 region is CASSDGTGGLNEQFF. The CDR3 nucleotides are TGCGCCAGCAGTGACGGGACAGGGGGCCTAAATGAGCAGTTCTTC.

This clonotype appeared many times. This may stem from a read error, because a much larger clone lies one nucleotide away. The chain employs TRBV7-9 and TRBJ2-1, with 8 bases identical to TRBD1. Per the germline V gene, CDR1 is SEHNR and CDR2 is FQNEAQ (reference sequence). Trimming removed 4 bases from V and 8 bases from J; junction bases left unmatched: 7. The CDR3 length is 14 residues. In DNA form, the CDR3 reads TGTGCCAGCAGCTCGACAGGGGACTTCGATGAGCAGTTCTTC. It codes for CASSSTGDFDEQFF.

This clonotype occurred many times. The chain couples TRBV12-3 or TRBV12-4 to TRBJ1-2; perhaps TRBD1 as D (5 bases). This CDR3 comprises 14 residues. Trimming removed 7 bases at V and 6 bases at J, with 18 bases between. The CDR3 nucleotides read TGTGCCAGCACCATCGCCGGGACGTACAATGGCTACACCTTC. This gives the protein CASTIAGTYNGYTF.

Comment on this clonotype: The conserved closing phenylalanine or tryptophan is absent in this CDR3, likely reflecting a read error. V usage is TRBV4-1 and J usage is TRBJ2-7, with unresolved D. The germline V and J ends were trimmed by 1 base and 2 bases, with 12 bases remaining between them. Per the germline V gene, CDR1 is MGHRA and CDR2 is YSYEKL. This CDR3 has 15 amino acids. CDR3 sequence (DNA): TGCGCCAGCAGCCAAGGGCCCGGCGGAACCTACGAGCAGTACCTC. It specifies CASSQGPGGTYEQYL.

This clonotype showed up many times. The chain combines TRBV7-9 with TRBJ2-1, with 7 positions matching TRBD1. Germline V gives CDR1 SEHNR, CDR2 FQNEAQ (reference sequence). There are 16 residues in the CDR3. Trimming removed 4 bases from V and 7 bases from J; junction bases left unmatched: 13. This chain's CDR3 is CASSSPETGRGNEQFF. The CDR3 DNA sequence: TGTGCCAGCAGCTCCCCAGAGACAGGGAGAGGAAATGAGCAGTTCTTC.

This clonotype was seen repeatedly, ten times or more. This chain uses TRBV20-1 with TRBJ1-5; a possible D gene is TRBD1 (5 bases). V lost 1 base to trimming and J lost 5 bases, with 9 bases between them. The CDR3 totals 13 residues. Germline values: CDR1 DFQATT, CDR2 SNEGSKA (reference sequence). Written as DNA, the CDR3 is TGCAGTGCTAGAGGGGGCGGTGATCAGCCCCAGCATTTT. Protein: CSARGGGDQPQHF.

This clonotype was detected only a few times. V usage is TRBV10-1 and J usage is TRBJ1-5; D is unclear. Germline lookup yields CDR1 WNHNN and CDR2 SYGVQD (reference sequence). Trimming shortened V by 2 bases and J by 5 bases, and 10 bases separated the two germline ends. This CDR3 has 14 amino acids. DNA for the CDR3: TGCGCCAGCAGTGAGGCAGAACTTTATCAGCCCCAGCATTTT. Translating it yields CASSEAELYQPQHF.

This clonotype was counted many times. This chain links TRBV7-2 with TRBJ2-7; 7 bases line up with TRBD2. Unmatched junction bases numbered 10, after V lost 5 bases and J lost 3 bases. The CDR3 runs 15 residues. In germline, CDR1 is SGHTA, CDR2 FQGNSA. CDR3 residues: CASSQRRDYHYEQYF. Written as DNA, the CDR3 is TGTGCCAGCAGCCAAAGACGGGACTACCACTACGAGCAGTACTTC.

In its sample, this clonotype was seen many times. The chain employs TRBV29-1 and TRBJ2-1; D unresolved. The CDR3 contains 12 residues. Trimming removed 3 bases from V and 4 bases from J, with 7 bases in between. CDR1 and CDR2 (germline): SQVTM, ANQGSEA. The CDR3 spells CSVEGFYNEQFF. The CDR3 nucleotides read TGCAGCGTTGAGGGATTTTACAATGAGCAGTTCTTC.

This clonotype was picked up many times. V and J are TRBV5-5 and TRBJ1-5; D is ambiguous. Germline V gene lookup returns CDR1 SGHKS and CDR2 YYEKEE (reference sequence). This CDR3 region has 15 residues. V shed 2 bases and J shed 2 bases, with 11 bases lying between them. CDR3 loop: CASSFLSDGNQPQHF. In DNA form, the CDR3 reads TGTGCCAGCAGCTTCCTTTCAGATGGCAATCAGCCCCAGCATTTT.

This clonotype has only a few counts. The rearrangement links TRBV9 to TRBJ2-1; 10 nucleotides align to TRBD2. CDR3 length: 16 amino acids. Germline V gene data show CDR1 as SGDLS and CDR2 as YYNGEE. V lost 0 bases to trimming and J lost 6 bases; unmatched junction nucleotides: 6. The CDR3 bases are TGTGCCAGCAGCGTAGGTTGGGGACTAGCGTTCAATGAGCAGTTCTTC. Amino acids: CASSVGWGLAFNEQFF.

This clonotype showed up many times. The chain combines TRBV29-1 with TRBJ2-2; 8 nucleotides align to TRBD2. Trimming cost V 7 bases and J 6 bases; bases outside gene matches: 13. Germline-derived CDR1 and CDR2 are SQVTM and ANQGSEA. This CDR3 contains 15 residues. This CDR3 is CSARRAGGNAGELFF. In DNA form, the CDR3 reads TGCAGCGCCCGACGGGCGGGGGGCAACGCCGGGGAGCTGTTTTTT.